The present T cell receptor beta chain was sequenced within a study of OX40 agonist ivuxolimab in advanced cancers. Study-level points and caveats: At 0.1 to 3.0 mg/kg, clonal expansion of CD4+ and CD8+ blood T cells had occurred by week 6. With doses of 0.1-3.0 mg/kg, partial responders showed among the lowest clonal expansion.

The V gene lost 1 base and the J gene lost 5 bases, with 11 bases spanning the gap. CDR3 size: 14 residues. The germline V gene has CDR1 SNHLY and CDR2 FYNNEI. Details on this clone: Its antigen is undetermined.

Here immunoSEQ multiplex PCR was the method, and the copy in TCRdb shows in-frame clones only, minus some. Seen here are 75,000 to 95,000 clones, about 90% observed once, and the top ten hold more than 8%. The clonotype originates from an adult with an advanced solid tumor such as melanoma, head and neck, liver or kidney cancer. Sequences were derived from CD4+ or CD8+ T cells sorted from blood, sampled in a trial of the OX40 agonist ivuxolimab. V usage is TRBV2 and J usage is TRBJ2-5; D may be TRBD1 (5 bases). DNA of the CDR3: TGTGCCAGCAGTGAAGGAGAAGGGGTTGAGACCCAGTACTTC. Translation gives CASSEGEGVETQYF. Using reference TRBV2 and TRBJ2-5 for the parts outside the CDR3, the full variable domain is EPEVTQTPSHQVTQMGQEVILRCVPISNHLYFYWYRQILGQKVEFLVSFYNNEISEKSEIFDDQFSVERPDGSNFTLKIRSTKLEDSAMYFCASSEGEGVETQYFGPGTRLLVL.